Included here is one T cell receptor (beta chain) sequence, with context. Its antigen is not known. These data belong to a study of graft-versus-host responses after intestinal transplantation. At the level of the study: In this cohort, recipients had multivisceral, liver-intestinal, or isolated intestinal transplants. Anti-thymocyte globulin was used for induction in all recipients, who then took tacrolimus and steroids for about 3 years. Overall study findings and caveats: Early HvG declines after transplant were associated with peak circulating GvH clone levels. Present in recipient marrow, GvH clones included some that appeared first in ileum or blood.

V lost 0 bases to trimming and J lost 5 bases, with 13 bases between them. The CDR3 spans 15 residues. Germline CDR1 reads MRHNA; CDR2 reads SNTAGT. Measured with immunoSEQ multiplex PCR; TCRdb has only the in-frame clones, and not every one. The table lists around 49,000 clones, 89% of them singletons. This clonotype originated in a human donor who was the organ donor for an intestinal transplant. This chain joins TRBV6-4 and TRBJ1-1; tentatively, D is TRBD1 (6 bases). The sequencing used unstimulated CD4+ T cells sorted from spleen or lymph node cells, collected before transplant. CDR3 sequence reads: CASSDSAGVSTEAFF. Here the CDR3 DNA reads TGTGCCAGCAGTGACTCAGCAGGGGTTTCAACTGAAGCTTTCTTT.